These T cell receptor beta chains were read from a single sample in a study of T cells in Graves' hyperthyroidism and ophthalmopathy. TCRdb analysed the multiplex PCR reads with MiXCR anew, one entry per CDR3 protein. The sample includes around 350,000 distinct CDR3 sequences, roughly 15% of them seen just once. Sequencing was carried out using blood. The receptor source for this set is a woman in her twenties or thirties with Graves' ophthalmopathy. The CDR3 runs from the conserved cysteine through the conserved F or W. D genes are given only for firm matches. Clone size is given for some rows only: seen once, a few or many times, or a class if the clone is expanded.

V	size	J	D	DNA	CDR3
TRBV19	NA	TRBJ2-1	TRBD1	TGTGCCAGTAGTCCCCGGACAGGGTTCGGAAATGAGCAGTTCTTC	CASSPRTGFGNEQFF
TRBV5-6	many	TRBJ2-3	NA	TGTGCCAGCAGCTTGCCTTCGTCAACAGATACGCAGTATTTT	CASSLPSSTDTQYF
TRBV19	few	TRBJ1-1	TRBD1	TGTGCCAGTAGGAGAAAAACCGGACAGGGCACTGAAGCTTTCTTT	CASRRKTGQGTEAFF
TRBV25-1	many	TRBJ1-1	NA	TGTGCCAGCAGTGCCCGGGGAAGGGCTGAAGCTTTCTTT	CASSARGRAEAFF
TRBV19	NA	TRBJ2-6	TRBD1	TGTGCCAGTAGTATCGGGACAGGGTTCTCTGGGGCCAACGTCCTGACTTTC	CASSIGTGFSGANVLTF
TRBV5-4	NA	TRBJ2-2	NA	TGTGCCAGCAGCTTGGCCGGGGTTTACGGCACCGGGGAGCTGTTTTTT	CASSLAGVYGTGELFF
TRBV9	many	TRBJ2-3	NA	TGTGCCAGCAGCTGGCGGGACAAAGCTAGCACAGATACGCAGTATTTT	CASSWRDKASTDTQYF
TRBV5-4	many	TRBJ2-7	TRBD2	TGTGCCAGCAGCTTGGATCCAGCGGGGGTGGGTGAGCAGTACTTC	CASSLDPAGVGEQYF
TRBV3-1	many	TRBJ2-7	NA	TGTGCCAGCAGCCAAGATTTACACTACGAGCAGTACTTC	CASSQDLHYEQYF
TRBV19	many	TRBJ1-5	NA	TGTGCCAGTAGTTCCTGGACCGGTAGCAATCAGCCCCAGCATTTT	CASSSWTGSNQPQHF
TRBV7-3	few	TRBJ1-2	TRBD1	TGTGCCAGCAGCGAAACCGGGACAGGGGACGGCTACACCTTC	CASSETGTGDGYTF
TRBV29-1	many	TRBJ1-1	NA	TGCAGCGTTGAACTAGGTAGGACTGAAGCTTTCTTT	CSVELGRTEAFF
TRBV19	few	TRBJ1-5	NA	TGTGCCAGTAGTATTGGGAGTCAGCCCCAGCATTTT	CASSIGSQPQHF
TRBV4-1	many	TRBJ1-1	NA	TGCGCCAGCAGCCAAGGGCTGACGACTGAAGCTTTCTTT	CASSQGLTTEAFF
TRBV3-1	NA	TRBJ2-7	TRBD2	TGTGCCAGCAGCCAAGGTAGCGGGGGGCAGCAGTACTTC	CASSQGSGGQQYF
TRBV4-2	NA	TRBJ2-3	NA	TGTGCCAGCAGCCAAGACACGCTCCTAGCCTCTAGCACAGATACGCAGTATTTT	CASSQDTLLASSTDTQYF
TRBV20-1	many	TRBJ1-2	NA	TGCAGTGCTAGACGGAGAAGCAGAGATGGCTACACCTTC	CSARRRSRDGYTF
TRBV4-1	NA	TRBJ1-1	NA	TGCGCCAGCAGCCAAGCCCCCATTCGATATACTGAAGCTTTCTTT	CASSQAPIRYTEAFF
TRBV9	many	TRBJ2-1	TRBD2	TGTGCCAGCAGCGTAGCTAGGGGACTAGACAAGGGGGATGAGCAGTTCTTC	CASSVARGLDKGDEQFF
TRBV7-6	NA	TRBJ2-1	TRBD1	TGTACCAGCAGCTTACAGGGGTACAATGAGCAGTTCTTC	CTSSLQGYNEQFF
TRBV20-1	many	TRBJ2-7	TRBD2	TGCAGTGCTAGGGGACTAGCGGGGTTCGGCGAGCAGTACTTC	CSARGLAGFGEQYF
TRBV20-1	many	TRBJ2-2	TRBD2	TGCAGTGCTAGAGAAGGAGCGGGGGGCGAGGCTTACACCGGGGAGCTGTTTTTT	CSAREGAGGEAYTGELFF
TRBV9	many	TRBJ2-5	NA	TGTGCCAGCAGCGTATCCCCCACGGAGGAGACCCAGTACTTC	CASSVSPTEETQYF
TRBV5-1	many	TRBJ2-1	TRBD2	TGCGCCAGCAGCTTCTCTAGCGGGGACGGTGAGCAGTTCTTC	CASSFSSGDGEQFF
TRBV3-1	many	TRBJ1-5	NA	TGTGCCAGCAGCTTCTGGGGCGTAGGCAATCAGCCCCAGCATTTT	CASSFWGVGNQPQHF
TRBV7-3	many	TRBJ2-1	TRBD2	TGTGCCAGCAGCACCACTAGCGGGGGCTACAATGAGCAGTTCTTC	CASSTTSGGYNEQFF
TRBV12-3/TRBV12-4	many	TRBJ2-3	TRBD1	TGTGCCAGCTCTCGAAGGGGGCGCGGAGGTCTAAGCACAGATACGCAGTATTTT	CASSRRGRGGLSTDTQYF
TRBV5-5	many	TRBJ2-7	NA	TGTGCCAGCGTTCGTTCTGGGGCAGGGGTACTGCCACCGAACGAGCAGTACTTC	CASVRSGAGVLPPNEQYF
TRBV20-1	many	TRBJ1-4	TRBD1	TGCAGTGCCCACAGGGGGGCTGATGAAAAACTGTTTTTT	CSAHRGADEKLFF
TRBV11-2	many	TRBJ2-5	NA	TGTGCCAGCAGCTTTTTGCGCGGGGACCAAGAGACCCAGTACTTC	CASSFLRGDQETQYF
TRBV7-9	NA	TRBJ2-7	NA	TGTGCCAGCAGCTTAGCGGGGGGCTTGGAGCAGTACTTC	CASSLAGGLEQYF
TRBV9	NA	TRBJ1-3	NA	TGTGCCAGCAGCGTAGCCGGCACTACCTCTGGAAACACCATATATTTT	CASSVAGTTSGNTIYF
TRBV5-8	NA	TRBJ1-4	TRBD1	TGTGCCAGCAGCTTTGGACAGGGTAATGAAAAACTGTTTTTT	CASSFGQGNEKLFF
TRBV11-3	many	TRBJ2-1	NA	TGTGCCAGCAGCTTGGGCCAAAAGAATGAGCAGTTCTTC	CASSLGQKNEQFF
TRBV15	many	TRBJ2-3	TRBD2	TGTGCCACCAGCAGAGATACGGGGGGGCCAACAGATACGCAGTATTTT	CATSRDTGGPTDTQYF
TRBV7-2	many	TRBJ2-1	NA	TGTGCCAGCAGCTCCGCCCGAGGGACGTTCGACAATGAGCAGTTCTTC	CASSSARGTFDNEQFF
TRBV20-1	NA	TRBJ2-7	TRBD1	TGCAGTGCCGAAAACGGCCCCGGGACAGGGGCGGGCGAGCAGTACTTC	CSAENGPGTGAGEQYF
TRBV20-1	NA	TRBJ1-1	NA	TGCAGTGCTAGAACGATTGGGGGGGTCTCTGCTTTCTTT	CSARTIGGVSAFF
TRBV12-5	NA	TRBJ2-7	NA	TGTGCTAGTGGTTCCCAGGTTATGGCCCACGAGCAGTACTTC	CASGSQVMAHEQYF
TRBV7-8	many	TRBJ2-1	TRBD2	TGTGCCATCGACAGGAGTGATAGCGGGGGGCAGTCGGGGCAGTTCTTC	CAIDRSDSGGQSGQFF
TRBV13	many	TRBJ2-3	NA	TGTGCCAGCAGCCGGGGACTTGGCACAGATACGCAGTATTTT	CASSRGLGTDTQYF
TRBV9	NA	TRBJ2-5	NA	TGTGCCAGCAGCGTAGAGGTAGGAGCAACTCGCCAAGAGACCCAGCACTTC	CASSVEVGATRQETQHF
TRBV7-2	many	TRBJ1-1	TRBD1	TGTGCCAGCAGCCTATCCCCTTGGGGAACAGGGGGCATGGGGAGCACTGAAGCTTTCTTT	CASSLSPWGTGGMGSTEAFF
TRBV9	NA	TRBJ2-1	NA	TGTGCCAGCAGCGTCCAGGGCGGTGAGCAGTTCTTC	CASSVQGGEQFF
TRBV10-3	many	TRBJ1-1	NA	TGTGCCATCAGTGAGGGGAGGGGAGATACTGAAGCTTTCTTT	CAISEGRGDTEAFF
TRBV5-1	many	TRBJ2-1	NA	TGCGCCAGCAGCTTGGCCGCAGGGAGCTCCTACAATGAGCAGTTCTTC	CASSLAAGSSYNEQFF